This TCR beta chain was observed in a study of T-cell memory formation after mild COVID-19. This CDR3 comprises 13 residues. The V gene's germline CDR1 is MNHEY and CDR2 SMNVEV (reference sequence). Trimming removed 10 bases from V and 0 bases from J, with 12 bases in between. Study-level findings and limits: Pre-infection memory showed some responding clones, and this suggested that cross-reactive memory joined. Mainly CM and EM harbored the contracting CD4+ clones; mainly EMRA harbored the CD8+ ones.

Remarks on this clonotype: The antigen is unknown.

Barcoded TCR alpha and TCR beta cDNA libraries with UMIs came from 5'RACE using constant-segment primers. TCRdb called the 5' RACE reads again in MiXCR, with one record for every CDR3 protein. The sample records 300,000 to 350,000 distinct CDR3 sequences, approximately 13% being singletons. The clonotype originates from a man between 18 and 29 years old who had mild COVID-19 (a few samples of this study predate the infection). Cell type and time point are not known. The chain has TRBV27 and TRBJ2-5; D perhaps matches TRBD2 (5 bases). Material for sequencing was PBMCs or a T cell subset sorted from them (not recorded which). The DNA of the CDR3 is TGTGCCACCTTGGCGGGCAACCAAGAGACCCAGTACTTC. Translated, it gives CATLAGNQETQYF.